This T cell receptor beta chain was captured by sequencing in a study of metastatic and nonmetastatic thyroid tumors. On the study more broadly: Thyroid patients, malignant and benign, had repertoires compared across blood and tumor or nodule tissue.

TCRdb re-clonotyped the PCR reads through MiXCR. The data contain around 20,000 clones, approximately 29% of them singletons. There were no patients who had received any treatment before thyroid surgery. This clone was seen only a few times. Germline V gene sequence: CDR1 SNHLY, CDR2 FYNNEI. The CDR3 extends over 14 amino acids. J lost 1 base, V lost 3 bases, and 1 base had no gene match. Source material: adjacent normal tissue. The V gene is TRBV2, the J gene TRBJ2-7; 9 positions agree with TRBD1. The source is a female donor with papillary thyroid cancer or a benign thyroid nodule (not recorded which). Some clones in this sample may be carry-over from other donors' samples. CDR3 nucleotides: TGTGCCAGCAGTGAGGGACAGGGTTCCTACGAGCAGTACTTC. Translated: CASSEGQGSYEQYF.